The 21 T cell receptor beta chains given below trace back to one sample, sequenced in a study of shared clonotypes between healthy human individuals. Naive CD8 populations comprised CD45RO-negative cells positively selected for CCR7, excluding terminally differentiated effector memory CD45RA+ cells. Profiling relied on immunoSEQ multiplex PCR, and the TCRdb table lists in-frame clones only, not all of them. The repertoire includes 2 million to 2.5 million clones, about 95% of them detected once, and about 1.1% sits in the top ten. Sequences were obtained from naive CD8+ T cells sorted from blood. These receptors were taken from a man younger than 35 in good health.

The chain uses TRBV27 and TRBJ1-2; D gene uncertain. This CDR3 region has 13 residues. Trimming pared 6 bases from V and 2 bases from J, leaving 10 bases between. Germline-derived CDR1 and CDR2 are MNHEY and SMNVEV (reference sequence). CDR3 nucleotide sequence: TGTGCCAGCAGGAACCTGGGCAACTATGGCTACACCTTC. It is translated as CASRNLGNYGYTF.

This clone was counted a single time. This sequence joins TRBV19 and TRBJ2-1; TRBD2 agrees at 7 bases. CDR1 is LNHDA and CDR2 is SQIVND in the germline V gene (reference sequence). The CDR3 loop spans 15 amino acids. Trimming took 5 bases from V and 7 from J; bases not matched to a gene: 11. In DNA form, the CDR3 reads TGTGCCAGTAGTGGGTGGGCTAGCGGAGGGAATGAGCAGTTCTTC. Its protein is CASSGWASGGNEQFF.

The chain recombines TRBV6-1 with TRBJ2-3; D unclear. Germline values: CDR1 MNHNS, CDR2 SASEGT. Deletions cut 6 bases from V and 4 bases from J, with 17 bases between. This CDR3 spans 15 amino acids. The CDR3 region is CASSPIFLLSDTQYF. The CDR3 nucleotides are TGTGCCAGCAGCCCCATTTTTCTCCTGTCAGATACGCAGTATTTT.

The genes are TRBV19 and TRBJ2-7; possibly TRBD2 for D (6 bases). This CDR3 has 14 amino acids. V shed 5 bases and J shed 6 bases, with 17 bases lying between them. Germline V gene sequence: CDR1 LNHDA, CDR2 SQIVND (reference sequence). The CDR3 reads CASSLPGGASEQYF. The CDR3, as DNA: TGTGCCAGTAGTCTCCCCGGGGGAGCATCCGAGCAGTACTTC.

V is TRBV27 and J is TRBJ1-4; 12 positions match TRBD1. J lost 3 bases, V lost 5 bases, and 7 bases had no gene match. This CDR3 has 17 amino acids. Germline V gene data show CDR1 as MNHEY and CDR2 as SMNVEV (reference sequence). CDR3 in DNA: TGTGCCAGCAGTCCCGGGACAGGGGGCTTAGCTAATGAAAAACTGTTTTTT. The encoded protein is CASSPGTGGLANEKLFF.

This chain joins TRBV11-2 and TRBJ2-7, with D unresolved. The V end was cut by 2 bases, the J end by 13 bases, with 21 bases between. The V gene's germline CDR1 is SGHAT and CDR2 FQNNGV. The CDR3 is made up of 14 amino acids. CDR3 sequence (DNA): TGTGCCAGCAGCTTAATATCCCCTACCTACGAGCGATACTTC. It specifies CASSLISPTYERYF.

The V and J genes are TRBV5-1 and TRBJ1-5, with TRBD1 matching over 7 bases. CDR1 is SGHRS, CDR2 YFSETQ, per germline. The CDR3 covers 17 residues. The junction had 10 bases not matched to a gene; V was cut back by 3 bases and J by 1 base. The CDR3 reads CASSSPGTVRSNQPQHF. The CDR3 DNA reads TGCGCCAGCAGCTCGCCCGGGACAGTTCGGAGCAATCAGCCCCAGCATTTT.

The chain employs TRBV5-4 and TRBJ2-7; D call uncertain. Per germline, CDR1 SGHNT and CDR2 YYREEE (reference sequence). CDR3 length equals 14 residues. Trimming removed 1 base at V and 5 bases at J, with 13 bases between. The CDR3 region has the DNA TGTGCCAGCAGCTTGTCAGGAATCGGCAACGAGCAGTACTTC. It specifies CASSLSGIGNEQYF.

The V call is TRBV11-1, the J call TRBJ2-3, with D hard to call. The CDR3 loop spans 14 amino acids. The V end lost 4 bases, the J end lost 4 bases, and 12 bases lay between the germline ends. Germline CDR1 reads SGHAT; CDR2 reads FQDESV (reference sequence). This chain's CDR3 is CASSSLTVPDTQYF. DNA for the CDR3: TGTGCCAGCAGCTCCTTGACCGTTCCAGATACGCAGTATTTT.

Concerning this clone itself: Additional DNA sequences in this sample encode the identical CDR3. The V call is TRBV6-5, the J call TRBJ1-6; no reliable D call. The V gene's germline CDR1 is MNHEY and CDR2 SVGAGI. The CDR3 spans 14 residues. V lost 2 bases and J 6 bases, leaving 8 bases between the germline ends. The CDR3 reads CASSYGLGNSPLHF. CDR3 DNA sequence: TGTGCCAGCAGTTACGGGTTGGGTAATTCACCCCTCCACTTT.

This chain uses TRBV28 with TRBJ2-7; D remains unclear. The CDR3 covers 13 residues. Germline-derived CDR1 and CDR2 are MDHEN and SYDVKM. Trimming took off 5 bases at V and 2 bases at J, with 10 bases between the two ends. This CDR3 is CASSPAGTYEQYF. In DNA, the CDR3 is TGTGCCAGCAGTCCTGCCGGAACCTACGAGCAGTACTTC.

The chain has TRBV6-6 and TRBJ2-2; D is tentatively TRBD1 or TRBD2 (5 bases each). Germline CDR1 and CDR2: MNHNY and SVGAGI (reference sequence). The CDR3 is 13 amino acids. Trimming shortened V by 6 bases and J by 1 base, and 6 bases separated the two germline ends. DNA of the CDR3: TGTGCCAGCAGGGGGGAGAACACCGGGGAGCTGTTTTTT. It encodes CASRGENTGELFF.

The chain carries TRBV9 and TRBJ2-7; D uncertain. The CDR3 extends over 15 amino acids. Between the trimmed V and J ends, which lost 0 bases and 3 bases, there was a span of 13 bases. Per the germline V gene, CDR1 is SGDLS and CDR2 is YYNGEE. DNA for the CDR3: TGTGCCAGCAGCGTAGGGAACAGAGATTTCTACGAGCAGTACTTC. The encoded protein is CASSVGNRDFYEQYF.

The chain couples TRBV29-1 to TRBJ2-7, with TRBD1 matching over 9 bases. From germline, CDR1 is SQVTM and CDR2 ANQGSEA. J lost 1 base, V lost 2 bases, and 6 bases had no gene match. This CDR3 spans 15 amino acids. The CDR3, as DNA: TGCAGCGTTGAACTTTTAGGGACAGGGTCCTACGAGCAGTACTTC. Protein sequence: CSVELLGTGSYEQYF.

The V gene is TRBV12-5, the J gene TRBJ1-5; D is undetermined. The V end was cut by 3 bases, the J end by 7 bases, with 10 bases between. The CDR3 contains 13 residues. Per the germline V gene, CDR1 is LGHNT and CDR2 is FRNRAP. The CDR3 protein is CASGLGIGQPQHF. The CDR3 DNA reads TGTGCTAGTGGTTTAGGGATCGGCCAGCCCCAGCATTTT.

Regarding this clone: This specimen includes other DNA sequences encoding the same CDR3. The chain uses TRBV9 and TRBJ2-7, with D possibly TRBD1 on 5 matching bases. The CDR3 runs 14 residues. Germline values: CDR1 SGDLS, CDR2 YYNGEE. V lost 0 bases, J lost 1 base, and 8 bases lay in between. The CDR3 loop reads CASSVGAGSYEQYF. DNA of the CDR3: TGTGCCAGCAGCGTAGGTGCAGGGTCCTACGAGCAGTACTTC. Together with reference TRBV9 and TRBJ2-7, the CDR3 gives the full variable domain: DSGVTQTPKHLITATGQRVTLRCSPRSGDLSVYWYQQSLDQGLQFLIQYYNGEERAKGNILERFSAQQFPDLHSELNLSSLELGDSALYFCASSVGAGSYEQYFGPGTRLTVT.

The chain recombines TRBV2 with TRBJ2-3; TRBD1 agrees at 10 bases. Germline CDR1 reads SNHLY; CDR2 reads FYNNEI. The CDR3 is 15 amino acids. V was clipped by 6 bases and J by 2 bases; unmatched bases: 5. CDR3 in amino acids: CASSKGQGYTDTQYF. CDR3 in DNA: TGTGCCAGCAGCAAGGGACAGGGGTACACAGATACGCAGTATTTT.

A single count supports this clone. V usage is TRBV7-9 and J usage is TRBJ1-1, with a tentative D call TRBD1 (6 bases). The germline CDR1 and CDR2 sequences are SEHNR and FQNEAQ (reference sequence). The CDR3 is made up of 16 amino acids. The ends were cut back, 5 bases at V and 5 bases at J, with 21 bases in the middle. In DNA, the CDR3 is TGTGCCAGCAGCCCCCCCCTCCAGGGGAAGGGGACTGAAGCTTTCTTT. This sequence encodes CASSPPLQGKGTEAFF. The whole variable domain, filled in from reference TRBV7-9 and TRBJ1-1, reads DTGVSQNPRHKITKRGQNVTFRCDPISEHNRLYWYRQTLGQGPEFLTYFQNEAQLEKSRLLSDRFSAERPKGSFSTLEIQRTEQGDSAMYLCASSPPLQGKGTEAFFGQGTRLTVV.

This clone showed up just once. The chain recombines TRBV19 with TRBJ2-1; 9 nucleotides agree with TRBD1. The CDR3 length is 14 residues. Germline V CDR1 and CDR2: LNHDA, SQIVND (reference sequence). The junction had 4 bases not matched to a gene; V was cut back by 0 bases and J by 10 bases. CDR3 residues: CASSIDRDRVEQFF. CDR3 bases: TGTGCCAGTAGTATAGACCGGGACAGGGTCGAGCAGTTCTTC.

As regards this clone: The identical CDR3 is also encoded by other nucleotide sequences in the sample. The chain uses TRBV9 and TRBJ1-2; 8 nucleotides agree with TRBD1. This CDR3 region has 15 residues. V trimming: 4 bases; J trimming: 2 bases; junction bases outside the gene matches: 7. From germline, CDR1 is SGDLS and CDR2 YYNGEE. The CDR3 here is CASSSRTGPNYGYTF. CDR3 DNA sequence: TGTGCCAGCAGCTCCAGGACAGGGCCCAACTATGGCTACACCTTC.

The V call is TRBV6-5, the J call TRBJ2-3; possible D gene TRBD1, 5 bases. The V gene's germline CDR1 is MNHEY and CDR2 SVGAGI. CDR3 size: 16 residues. V lost 3 bases and J lost 2, with 15 bases in between. The chain's CDR3 is CASSYIRGAHTDTQYF. DNA of the CDR3: TGTGCCAGCAGTTATATTAGGGGCGCCCACACAGATACGCAGTATTTT.